The subject of this entry is one T cell receptor (beta chain). The CDR3 length is 15 residues. V lost 5 bases and J lost 0, with 14 bases in between. Germline-derived CDR1 and CDR2 are MNHEY and SMNVEV (reference sequence). The data were taken from a study of blood T cell repertoires in COVID-19. Participants' own reports of clinical history determined their cohort assignment. Authors' methods: For nucleated cells, counts were estimated from reference gene primer amplification. Measured with immunoSEQ multiplex PCR; TCRdb has only the in-frame clones, and not every one. V and J calls and clone size are those listed in that table; D and trimming were worked out from the DNA. Among 150,000 to 200,000 clones listed, over 70% were seen once.

The chain uses TRBV27 and TRBJ2-7, with D possibly TRBD2 on 6 matching bases. The clonotype originates from a man aged 45-60 years who had recovered from COVID-19. Sequencing was done on a sample of PBMCs or T cells enriched from blood (not recorded which). As DNA, the CDR3 is TGTGCCAGCAGTCCCCGGGACTGGAGCTCCTACGAGCAGTACTTC. Translating gives CASSPRDWSSYEQYF.